This T cell receptor beta chain is drawn from a study of blood T cell repertoires in COVID-19. Study information: Donors in the United States, Italy and Spain gave samples during acute or convalescent COVID-19. From T cells, B-cell-depleted T cells, or PBMCs came the material, which was cDNA or gDNA.

The trim removed 0 bases at V and 6 bases at J, leaving 7 bases unmatched. CDR3 length equals 18 residues. Germline-derived CDR1 and CDR2 are SGHTS and YDEGEE. Per the authors' pipeline: Reference gene primer amplification gave estimated nucleated cell counts. The table came from immunoSEQ multiplex PCR; TCRdb's copy has only in-frame clones and leaves some out. That table is the source of V, J and clone size, and D and trimming were worked out from the DNA. The data show 130,000 to 150,000 clones, about four fifths seen once. The TCR was taken from a human donor in a cohort sampled during active COVID-19. This chain connects TRBV5-8 to TRBJ2-3; 16 bases map to TRBD2. Source material: peripheral blood. The CDR3 sequence: CASSLAGTSGRAADTQYF. The CDR3, as DNA: TGTGCCAGCAGCTTGGCCGGGACTAGCGGGAGGGCCGCGGATACGCAGTATTTT.